This T cell receptor (beta chain) is from a study of prognosis after radiotherapy for stage I lung cancer. This clonotype qualifies as medium-sized (0.01 to 0.1%). Its antigen is not known. The germline V and J ends were trimmed by 3 bases and 7 bases, with 16 bases remaining between them. Looked up from germline, CDR1 is SGHRS and CDR2 is YFSETQ. The CDR3 length is 15 residues. Two-round multiplex PCR, the amplification method, yielded TCR beta CDR3 from genomic DNA. The first round of PCR was done with primers that matched each TRBV and TRBJ gene. TCRdb reprocessed the multiplex PCR reads with MiXCR, giving one entry per CDR3 protein. The sample holds about 31,000 distinct CDR3 sequences; about 40% are singletons and the top ten take 15%. The study's findings and limits: After stereotactic body radiation therapy, median unique TCR clones were approximately 6,700, down from around 9,800. In patients with versus without metastases, TRBV and TRBJ gene usage reportedly differed.

The sequenced sample was PBMCs, obtained before or after stereotactic body radiation therapy (not recorded which). The chain is built from TRBV5-1 and TRBJ2-2; tentatively, D is TRBD1 (5 bases). This TCR was sampled from a donor over 45 with non-small cell lung cancer. The CDR3 loop reads CASSSTQGSVGELFF. The CDR3 DNA reads as TGCGCCAGCAGCTCCACGCAGGGTTCGGTCGGGGAGCTGTTTTTT.